This TCR beta chain originates from a study of cytomegalovirus exposure and HLA in healthy donors. Study-wide results and limits: Some TCR beta chains (about 170 of them) were listed as cytomegalovirus-associated. Reportedly, fewer N-insertions than the approximately 610-donor mean appeared in an Asian-associated ancestry cluster in a later analysis.

The PCR contained 60 Vbeta and 13 Jbeta primers. Method: immunoSEQ multiplex PCR; TCRdb's copy keeps in-frame clones and lacks some. The data contain about 200,000 clones, roughly 80% of them singletons. V lost 5 bases to trimming and J lost 0 bases, with 12 bases between them. Germline-derived CDR1 and CDR2 are SGHRS and YFSETQ. The CDR3 has 16 residues. A word on this clone: Its antigen is not identified.

This sequence joins TRBV5-1 and TRBJ2-6; D uncertain. The sample consisted of PBMCs. The TCR was taken from a girl between 2 and 10 years old in good health and CMV-seronegative. This chain's CDR3 is CASSLIPGSGANVLTF. For the CDR3, the DNA is TGCGCCAGCAGTCTAATCCCCGGCTCTGGGGCCAACGTCCTGACTTTC. Full variable domain (rest looked up from reference TRBV5-1 and TRBJ2-6): KAGVTQTPRYLIKTRGQQVTLSCSPISGHRSVSWYQQTPGQGLQFLFEYFSETQRNKGNFPGRFSGRQFSNSRSEMNVSTLELGDSALYLCASSLIPGSGANVLTFGAGSRLTVL.